The next 29 T cell receptor beta chains were all read from a single sample in a study of T cells in women clearing cervical HPV infection. Clones were sequenced by immunoSEQ multiplex PCR, and TCRdb holds only the in-frame ones, with some missing. The listing records tens of thousands of clones. Sequencing input: blood buffy coat. These receptors were taken from a woman between 18 and 75 years old with a cervical HPV16 infection that either progressed to CIN3+ or cleared (not recorded which).

On this clone: The CDR3 end is not reached by the read, which stops 3 residues before it; the germline J gene fills it in. J is TRBJ2-7 and V is TRBV20-1; 7 bases line up with TRBD1. V was pared by 4 bases and J by 3 bases, with 9 bases of the junction left unmatched. There are 14 residues in the CDR3. Germline assignment: CDR1 DFQATT and CDR2 SNEGSKA (reference sequence). The CDR3 DNA, read in part, is TGCAGTGCTACCGCCGGACAGGTAGTCTACGAG. This codes for CSATAGQVVYE. The whole CDR3 reads CSATAGQVVYEQYF.

Concerning this clone: The CDR3 end falls 3 residues outside the read, so it is completed with the germline J gene. The chain is built from TRBV7-6 and TRBJ2-5; 7 positions match TRBD1. CDR1 SGHVS and CDR2 FNYEAQ come from the germline V gene. The V and J ends lost 5 bases and 5 bases, in that order; junction bases with no gene match: 5. The CDR3 totals 13 residues. The CDR3 bases that were read are TGTGCCAGCAGCAGACAGGGTAGGGAGACC. Translated: CASSRQGRET. In full, the CDR3 reads CASSRQGRETQYF.

As for this clone: From the germline J gene comes the end of the CDR3, since the read stops 3 residues before it. The rearrangement uses TRBV30 and TRBJ2-7; possible D gene TRBD1, 5 bases. The V end was cut by 3 bases, the J end by 6 bases, with 15 bases between. CDR3 length: 13 residues. CDR1 GTSNPN and CDR2 SVGIG come from the germline V gene (reference sequence). The covered CDR3 bases are TGTGCCTGGAGCGCTAGGGGTTCAGGCGAG. It yields the protein CAWSARGSGE. The entire CDR3 reads CAWSARGSGEQYF.

A word on this clone: The read ends 3 residues shy of where the CDR3 ends; the end is completed using the germline J gene. This chain joins TRBV2 and TRBJ1-2; D is perhaps TRBD1 (5 bases). The germline gives CDR1 SNHLY, CDR2 FYNNEI. The CDR3 totals 16 residues. CDR3: CASSEALRRGGIGYTF. The CDR3 bases that were read are TGTGCCAGCAGTGAAGCGCTTCGACGGGGGGGGATCGGC.

As concerns this clone: The read terminates 3 residues before the CDR3 end, so the remaining end is supplied by the germline J gene. The chain links TRBV5-1 to TRBJ2-3; 13 positions agree with TRBD2. Germline V gene data show CDR1 as SGHRS and CDR2 as YFSETQ. The CDR3 consists of 16 residues. Trimming at V came to 1 base and at J to 5 bases, leaving 4 bases not matched to a gene. This chain's CDR3 is CASSLTSGGARDTQYF. The CDR3 bases that were read are TGCGCCAGCAGCTTGACTAGCGGGGGGGCCCGAGATACG.

CDR3 DNA (partial): TGTGCCAGCTCACCGGGGGGGCACGAC. Amino acid sequence: CASSPGGHD. The whole CDR3 sequence reads CASSPGGHDYTF. The chain employs TRBV18 and TRBJ1-2; D possibly corresponds to TRBD1 (6 bases). The CDR3 end falls 3 residues outside the read, so it is completed with the germline J gene. The CDR3 has 12 residues. Germline V gene data show CDR1 as KGHSH and CDR2 as LQKENI.

The part of the CDR3 DNA that was read is TGCGCCAGCAGCTTGGCAGGAGCGGGGGGGCGCGACAATGAG. Its translation: CASSLAGAGGRDNE. The entire CDR3 protein is CASSLAGAGGRDNEQFF. The gene calls are TRBV5-1 and TRBJ2-1, with 10 nucleotides matching TRBD2. The DNA ends 3 residues before the CDR3 does, and the rest of the CDR3 is filled in from the germline J gene. The CDR3 length is 17 residues. V trimming: 0 bases; J trimming: 5 bases; junction bases outside the gene matches: 8. Per germline, CDR1 SGHRS and CDR2 YFSETQ. The variable domain in full, with the rest retrieved from reference TRBV5-1 and TRBJ2-1, is KAGVTQTPRYLIKTRGQQVTLSCSPISGHRSVSWYQQTPGQGLQFLFEYFSETQRNKGNFPGRFSGRQFSNSRSEMNVSTLELGDSALYLCASSLAGAGGRDNEQFFGPGTRLTVL.

As concerns this clone: The CDR3 end falls 3 residues outside the read, so it is completed with the germline J gene. This rearrangement joins TRBV12-3 or TRBV12-4 to TRBJ1-4; 12 positions agree with TRBD1. This CDR3 spans 16 amino acids. The junction had 10 bases not matched to a gene; V was cut back by 6 bases and J by 8 bases. The part of the CDR3 DNA that was read is TGTGCCAGCAGACCCGGGACAGGGGGCGCACGGGAAAAA. As protein: CASRPGTGGAREK. The complete CDR3 reads CASRPGTGGAREKLFF.

Concerning this clone itself: The CDR3 end falls 3 residues outside the read, so it is completed with the germline J gene. The genes are TRBV20-1 and TRBJ1-6; D gene uncertain. Trimming shortened V by 0 bases and J by 0 bases, and 6 bases separated the two germline ends. This CDR3 spans 15 amino acids. CDR1 and CDR2 from the germline V gene are DFQATT and SNEGSKA (reference sequence). Incomplete CDR3 DNA: TGCAGTGCTAGAGATCCCAGCTCCTATAATTCACCC. It codes for CSARDPSSYNSP. The entire CDR3 sequence reads CSARDPSSYNSPLHF.

Of note for this clone: The read finishes 3 residues shy of the CDR3 end, and the germline J gene is used to complete it. This sequence joins TRBV11-2 and TRBJ2-2, with D tentatively TRBD2 (6 bases). Germline V gene data show CDR1 as SGHAT and CDR2 as FQNNGV. V was cut by 5 bases and J by 0 bases, with 10 bases left in between. This CDR3 region has 15 residues. CDR3 bases read: TGTGCCAGCAGCCCGGGACTGTCGAACACCGGGGAG. This translates into CASSPGLSNTGE. The entire CDR3 protein is CASSPGLSNTGELFF.

In the case of this clone: A junction boundary mismatches the germline segment, possibly from a read error. The read finishes 3 residues shy of the CDR3 end, and the germline J gene is used to complete it. The chain carries TRBV7-7 and TRBJ2-1; D perhaps matches TRBD2 (7 bases). The CDR3 length is 15 residues. CDR1 and CDR2 (germline): SSHAT, FNYEAQ (reference sequence). Incomplete CDR3 DNA: TGTGCTAGCAGCTTTGGCGGGGGCGGAAACAATGAG. This gives the protein CASSFGGGGNNE. The entire CDR3 reads CASSFGGGGNNEQFF.

As regards this clone: The read terminates 3 residues ahead of where the CDR3 ends, so the germline J gene completes it. The chain uses TRBV19 and TRBJ1-1; TRBD1 matches at 9 bases. The V gene end was trimmed by 6 bases and the J gene end by 5 bases; junction bases not matched to a gene: 10. Per the germline V gene, CDR1 is LNHDA and CDR2 is SQIVND (reference sequence). This CDR3 has 15 residues. Incomplete CDR3 DNA: TGTGCCAGTAGAAGGACAGGGGAATCACGGACTGAA. It is translated as CASRRTGESRTE. The whole CDR3 is CASRRTGESRTEAFF. Drawing the rest from reference TRBV19 and TRBJ1-1, the complete variable domain is DGGITQSPKYLFRKEGQNVTLSCEQNLNHDAMYWYRQDPGQGLRLIYYSQIVNDFQKGDIAEGYSVSREKKESFPLTVTSAQKNPTAFYLCASRRTGESRTEAFFGQGTRLTVV.

Notes on this clone: The CDR3 end falls 3 residues outside the read, so it is completed with the germline J gene. The chain links TRBV4-1 to TRBJ1-2, with D possibly being TRBD1 (5 bases). CDR3 length: 15 residues. Germline-derived CDR1 and CDR2 are MGHRA and YSYEKL. The V and J ends lost 0 bases and 7 bases respectively, with 15 bases between them. The sequenced CDR3 bases are TGCGCCAGCAGCCAAGAGACCGGGGGAGTCAGTGGC. Protein sequence: CASSQETGGVSG. The whole CDR3 protein reads CASSQETGGVSGYTF.

The sequenced CDR3 bases are TGCGCCAGCAGCTTGGCCTTGATGGGCGGGCGAAATTCCACTAACACTGAA. Its protein product is CASSLALMGGRNSTNTE. In full, the CDR3 is CASSLALMGGRNSTNTEAFF. The chain uses TRBV5-1 and TRBJ1-1; D ambiguous. The CDR3 end lies 3 residues beyond the end of the read and is filled in from the germline J gene. Trimming cost V 0 bases and J 2 bases, with 26 bases left between them. Germline values: CDR1 SGHRS, CDR2 YFSETQ. This CDR3 is 20 amino acids long.

About this clone: The CDR3 end is not reached by the read, which stops 3 residues before it; the germline J gene fills it in. The chain couples TRBV2 to TRBJ1-1; 9 bases are a match to TRBD1. The J segment lost 5 bases and the V segment lost 6 bases, leaving 4 bases of the junction unmatched. The V gene's germline CDR1 is SNHLY and CDR2 FYNNEI. This CDR3 region has 13 residues. The CDR3 bases that were read are TGTGCCAGCAGGAGGACAGGGGTTACTGAA. This codes for CASRRTGVTE. The entire CDR3 protein is CASRRTGVTEAFF.

With regard to this clone: The CDR3 end lies 3 residues beyond the end of the read and is filled in from the germline J gene. This rearrangement joins TRBV11-2 to TRBJ2-2, with D hard to call. Germline V gene data show CDR1 as SGHAT and CDR2 as FQNNGV. V was pared by 3 bases and J by 8 bases, with 7 bases between. The CDR3 covers 12 residues. The CDR3 sequence is CASSFGSGELFF. The CDR3 DNA, read in part, is TGTGCCAGCAGCTTTGGCTCTGGGGAG.

As for this clone: The read stops 3 residues short of the end of the CDR3; the missing end is completed from the germline J gene. The rearrangement joins TRBV7-6 to TRBJ1-2, with D possibly TRBD1 on 6 matching bases. Germline CDR1 reads SGHVS; CDR2 reads FNYEAQ. This CDR3 has 14 amino acids. V lost 1 base and J 6 bases, leaving 12 bases between the germline ends. Here the CDR3 reads CASSLGQGLNGYTF. The covered CDR3 bases are TGTGCCAGCAGCTTAGGGCAGGGGTTAAATGGC.

The CDR3 spells CASSSEWAGSNQPQHF. CDR3 DNA, as far as it was read: TGCGCCAGCAGCTCAGAATGGGCAGGGAGCAATCAGCCC. This rearrangement joins TRBV4-1 to TRBJ1-5, with D maybe TRBD1 (5 bases). The read comes to an end 3 residues before the CDR3 does, leaving the germline J gene to fill in the end. V was cut by 5 bases and J by 1 base, with 15 bases left in between. Germline V CDR1 and CDR2: MGHRA, YSYEKL. The CDR3 loop spans 16 amino acids.

To note about this clone: The read terminates 3 residues before the CDR3 end, so the remaining end is supplied by the germline J gene. The chain is built from TRBV6-2 or TRBV6-3 and TRBJ1-2, with 7 bases that match TRBD1. Germline assignment: CDR1 MNHEY and CDR2 SVGEGT. V lost 6 bases to trimming and J lost 3 bases; unmatched junction nucleotides: 10. This CDR3 is built from 15 residues. CDR3 bases read: TGTGCCAGCAGGGGCCGACAGGGAATGGACTATGGC. Amino acid sequence: CASRGRQGMDYG. The entire CDR3 is CASRGRQGMDYGYTF.

In regard to this clone: The read ends 3 residues early relative to the CDR3; the germline J gene fills the gap. The chain has TRBV28 and TRBJ1-2; weak D call: TRBD1 (6 bases). V was shortened by 8 bases and J by 5 bases, with 21 bases between the two germline ends. Germline CDR1 and CDR2: MDHEN and SYDVKM. CDR3 size: 15 residues. The sequenced CDR3 bases are TGTGCCAGCCAACTTTCGCTCGGGACACGATATGGC. It translates to CASQLSLGTRYG. In full, the CDR3 is CASQLSLGTRYGYTF.

In regard to this clone: The read comes to an end 3 residues before the CDR3 does, leaving the germline J gene to fill in the end. The chain links TRBV2 to TRBJ2-3; a weak D match, TRBD2 (6 bases). The CDR3 consists of 15 residues. CDR1 is SNHLY and CDR2 is FYNNEI in the germline V gene. The sequenced CDR3 bases are TGTGCCAGCAGCCGAATAGCGGTTACCCAGGAGACG. Translating gives CASSRIAVTQET. The full CDR3 is CASSRIAVTQETQYF.

Note on this clone: The CDR3 goes on 3 residues after the read ends, and that part is filled in from the germline J gene. V usage is TRBV20-1 and J usage is TRBJ1-2, with D maybe TRBD1 (6 bases). This CDR3 has 13 amino acids. CDR1 DFQATT and CDR2 SNEGSKA come from the germline V gene (reference sequence). CDR3 bases read: TGCAGTGCTACCCTGTCACAGGGTCTCGGG. Protein sequence: CSATLSQGLG. The whole CDR3 region reads CSATLSQGLGYTF.

Points on this clone: The read ends 3 residues before the CDR3 terminus; that terminus is restored from the germline J gene. This chain connects TRBV19 to TRBJ2-2; 7 bases match TRBD1. Trimming removed 1 base from V and 6 bases from J; junction bases left unmatched: 8. CDR1 is LNHDA and CDR2 is SQIVND in the germline V gene (reference sequence). The CDR3 length is 16 residues. The part of the CDR3 DNA that was read is TGTGCCAGTAGTATAGGAGGGCTAGGGGGCCCCGGGGAG. Protein sequence: CASSIGGLGGPGE. The whole CDR3 region reads CASSIGGLGGPGELFF.

Concerning this clone: The read terminates 3 residues before the CDR3 end, so the remaining end is supplied by the germline J gene. This chain links TRBV7-9 with TRBJ1-2; 7 bases map to TRBD1. The CDR3 consists of 15 residues. Per the germline V gene, CDR1 is SEHNR and CDR2 is FQNEAQ (reference sequence). The CDR3 loop is CASSRRDSYSYDYTF. The sequenced part of the CDR3 DNA is TGTGCCAGCAGCCGCCGGGACAGCTACTCCTACGAC.

Comments on this clone: Read coverage stops 3 residues before the CDR3 terminus; the germline J gene supplies the remainder. The chain couples TRBV11-2 to TRBJ2-4, with D tentatively TRBD1 (6 bases). The CDR3 loop spans 15 amino acids. Trimming pared 5 bases from V and 6 bases from J, leaving 17 bases between. The germline gives CDR1 SGHAT, CDR2 FQNNGV. The DNA read from the CDR3 is TGTGCCAGCAGCCAGATCCAGGGGTTCGGAAACATT. It encodes CASSQIQGFGNI. The full CDR3 protein reads CASSQIQGFGNIQYF.

For this clone: From the germline J gene comes the end of the CDR3, since the read stops 3 residues before it. V and J are TRBV20-1 and TRBJ1-6; TRBD1 matches at 9 bases. V gave up 6 bases and J gave up 4 bases; unmatched junction bases: 7. The CDR3 totals 15 residues. CDR1 is DFQATT, CDR2 SNEGSKA, per germline (reference sequence). The covered CDR3 bases are TGCAGTGCACCGGACAGGGGAGGGTATAATTCACCC. It is translated as CSAPDRGGYNSP. The whole CDR3 sequence reads CSAPDRGGYNSPLHF.

Note on this clone: The read comes to an end 3 residues before the CDR3 does, leaving the germline J gene to fill in the end. This sequence joins TRBV20-1 and TRBJ2-3; the match to TRBD2 covers 9 bases. The CDR3 has 16 amino acids. Germline-derived CDR1 and CDR2 are DFQATT and SNEGSKA (reference sequence). Here the CDR3 reads CSAPFGRGGRFETQYF. CDR3 DNA (partial): TGCAGTGCCCCGTTTGGGCGGGGGGGCCGTTTCGAGACG.

As regards this clone: The read terminates 3 residues ahead of where the CDR3 ends, so the germline J gene completes it. The chain joins TRBV5-6 to TRBJ1-1; D may be TRBD1 (6 bases). CDR1 is SGHDT, CDR2 YYEEEE, per germline. Deletions cut 4 bases from V and 2 bases from J, with 12 bases between. CDR3 length equals 14 residues. The part of the CDR3 DNA that was read is TGTGCCAGCAGCCTGACAGGTCCTAACACTGAA. Its translation is CASSLTGPNTE. In full, the CDR3 reads CASSLTGPNTEAFF.

As concerns this clone: The read terminates 3 residues before the CDR3 end, so the remaining end is supplied by the germline J gene. The V gene is TRBV10-3, the J gene TRBJ1-2, with a tentative D call TRBD1 (5 bases). Trimming cost V 6 bases and J 5 bases, with 16 bases left between them. Germline lookup yields CDR1 ENHRY and CDR2 SYGVKD. The CDR3 runs 14 residues. The CDR3 sequence is CAISFDSSRYGYTF. The CDR3 bases that were read are TGTGCCATCAGCTTCGACAGCTCTCGGTATGGC.